This TCR beta chain was sequenced during a study of shared T cell receptors in the human thymus (dated by TCRdb to the early 2020s). General notes on the study: The study examined how the human thymus generates shared, self-reactive T-cell receptor alpha chains.

Taken from cysteine to phenylalanine, the CDR3 has 16 residues. The DNA shown is the 48-base CDR3, in frame from base 1. In the germline V gene, CDR1 corresponds to SGHVS and CDR2 to FNYEAQ. The germline ends are 11 bases apart after V is trimmed by 1 base and J by 0 bases. Worth noting for this clone: The specificity of this receptor is unknown. Per-nucleotide qualities are absent, and no much larger clonotype sits a single base away.

The library was made by the immunoSEQ multiplex PCR assay. TCRdb re-hosts the immuneACCESS table, in-frame sequences only. Its copies lack some clones; in the studies checked, an unresolved V gene accounts for under half of them, and the cause for the rest is not known. This sample holds hundreds of thousands of clones; approximately 85% were observed only once. The ten largest clones represent 0.0095% to 0.011% of the sample. The same sample was also studied in work on human thymus T cells. As the second publication notes: In Finland, the donors were immunologically healthy infants who were having open corrective cardiac surgery for congenital heart defects. Thymus tissue was obtained as surgical resects removed during corrective cardiac surgery. Usage of V and J gene segments appeared to be biased in both the thymic and the peripheral blood repertoires. Highly overlapping thymic TCR repertoires among unrelated individuals were reported in the related research. The study characterized TCR alpha and beta repertoires from seven to nine infant thymus samples and a few related peripheral blood samples. Donor ages ranging from roughly 6 to 244 days were recorded, and a handful of male and a couple of female infants were included in the cohort. Thymocytes were freed from the tissue by mechanical means and kept at -70 degrees C as pellets of roughly 8.5-31 million cells. A QIAsymphony instrument was used to extract genomic DNA from the frozen cell pellets. Using the immunoSEQ multiplex PCR assay, the TCRB and TCRAD loci were amplified from a standardized quantity of quality-controlled genomic DNA. Amplicons spanned the V(D)J region at a length sufficient to cover the CDR3 and identify V and J genes. Amplicon sequencing was performed on an Illumina platform through the commercial immunoSEQ service. Primer bias and sequencing errors were corrected as previously described, and TCRAD and TCRB definitions were based on the IMGT database. The repertoires were analysed using immunoSEQ Analyzer 3.0 and VDJTools for basic statistics, V/J segment usage, diversity estimates, rarefaction and pairwise overlap. To estimate diversity, the Chao1, ChaoE, Efron-Thisted, Shannon and inverse Simpson indices were applied, and diversity was also estimated on datasets down-sampled to the smallest sample. Repertoire overlap used strict matching of CDR3 nucleotide sequence, V gene and J gene, with Jaccard-based multidimensional scaling clustering. On average, thymus samples yielded roughly 800,000 unique TCRB clonotypes, whereas blood samples yielded some 85,000.

The chain is encoded by TRBV7-6 joined to TRBJ2-3; the D gene identity is not certain. This clonotype was sampled from a girl in the first two years of life with a congenital heart defect. Donor details come from another sample of the same person, matched by shared clones. Sequenced: thymocytes. The encoded CDR3 is CASSLDTPYSTDTQYF. Read as DNA, the sequence is TGTGCCAGCAGCTTAGATACACCTTATAGCACAGATACGCAGTATTTT.